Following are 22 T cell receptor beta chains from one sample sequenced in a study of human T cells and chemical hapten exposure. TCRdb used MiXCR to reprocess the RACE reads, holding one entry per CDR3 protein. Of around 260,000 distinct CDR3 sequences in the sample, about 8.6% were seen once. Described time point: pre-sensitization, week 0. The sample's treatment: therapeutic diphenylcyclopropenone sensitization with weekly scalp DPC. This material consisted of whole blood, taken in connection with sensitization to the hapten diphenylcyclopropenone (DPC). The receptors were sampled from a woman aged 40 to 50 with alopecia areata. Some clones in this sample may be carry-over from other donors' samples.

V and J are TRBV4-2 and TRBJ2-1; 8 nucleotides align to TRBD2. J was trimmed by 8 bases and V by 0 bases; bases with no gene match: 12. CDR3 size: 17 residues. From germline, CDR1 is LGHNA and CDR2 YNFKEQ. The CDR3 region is CASSQDRGLAISDEQFF. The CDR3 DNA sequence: TGTGCCAGCAGCCAAGATCGAGGACTAGCTATTTCCGATGAGCAGTTCTTC.

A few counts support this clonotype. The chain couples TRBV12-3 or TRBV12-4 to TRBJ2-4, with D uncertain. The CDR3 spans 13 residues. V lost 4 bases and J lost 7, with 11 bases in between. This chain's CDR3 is CASSYGVGNIQYF. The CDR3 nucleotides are TGTGCCAGCAGTTATGGGGTAGGGAACATTCAGTACTTC.

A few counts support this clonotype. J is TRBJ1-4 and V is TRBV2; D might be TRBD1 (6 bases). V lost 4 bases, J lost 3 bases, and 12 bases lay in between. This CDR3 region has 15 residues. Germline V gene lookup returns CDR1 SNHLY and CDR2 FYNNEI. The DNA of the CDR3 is TGTGCCAGCAGTGCCGGGGGCGCGGCTAATGAAAAACTGTTTTTT. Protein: CASSAGGAANEKLFF.

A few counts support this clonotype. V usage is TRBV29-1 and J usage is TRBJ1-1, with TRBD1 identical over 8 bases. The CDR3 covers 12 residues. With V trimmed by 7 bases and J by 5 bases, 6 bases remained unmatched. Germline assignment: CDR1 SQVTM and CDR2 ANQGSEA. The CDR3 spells CSARQGRTEAFF. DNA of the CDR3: TGCAGCGCGAGACAGGGGAGGACTGAAGCTTTCTTT. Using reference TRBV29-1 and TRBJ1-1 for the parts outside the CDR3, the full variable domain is SAVISQKPSRDICQRGTSLTIQCQVDSQVTMMFWYRQQPGQSLTLIATANQGSEATYESGFVIDKFPISRPNLTFSTLTVSNMSPEDSSIYLCSARQGRTEAFFGQGTRLTVV.

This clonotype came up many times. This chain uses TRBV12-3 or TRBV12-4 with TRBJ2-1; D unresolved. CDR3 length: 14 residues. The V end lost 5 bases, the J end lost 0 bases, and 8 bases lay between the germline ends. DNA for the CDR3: TGTGCCAGCAGTCCAATGAGCTCCTACAATGAGCAGTTCTTC. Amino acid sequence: CASSPMSSYNEQFF.

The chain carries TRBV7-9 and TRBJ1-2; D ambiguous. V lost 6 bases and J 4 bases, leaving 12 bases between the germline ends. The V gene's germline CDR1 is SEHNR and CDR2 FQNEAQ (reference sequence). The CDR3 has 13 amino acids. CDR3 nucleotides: TGTGCCAGCAGTCACGGGCAATTCTATGGCTACACCTTC. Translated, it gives CASSHGQFYGYTF.

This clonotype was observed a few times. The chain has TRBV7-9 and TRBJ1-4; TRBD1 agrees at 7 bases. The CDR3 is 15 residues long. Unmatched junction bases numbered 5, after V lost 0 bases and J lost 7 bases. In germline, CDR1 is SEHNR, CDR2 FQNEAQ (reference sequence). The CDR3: CASSLAGTVIEKLFF. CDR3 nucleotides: TGTGCCAGCAGCTTAGCCGGGACAGTCATTGAAAAACTGTTTTTT.

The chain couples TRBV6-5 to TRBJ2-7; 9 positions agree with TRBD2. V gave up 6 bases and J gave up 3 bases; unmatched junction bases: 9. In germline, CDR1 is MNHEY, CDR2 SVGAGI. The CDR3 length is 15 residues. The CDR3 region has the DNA TGTGCCAGCAGCGCGGGAGGGCCTCCTCGCTACGAGCAGTACTTC. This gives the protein CASSAGGPPRYEQYF.

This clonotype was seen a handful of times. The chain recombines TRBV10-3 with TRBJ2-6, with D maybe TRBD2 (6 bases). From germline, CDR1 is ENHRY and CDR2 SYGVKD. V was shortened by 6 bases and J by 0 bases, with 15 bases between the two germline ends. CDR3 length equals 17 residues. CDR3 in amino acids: CAIRDPRGSSGANVLTF. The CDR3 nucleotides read TGTGCCATCAGGGACCCCCGGGGGAGCTCTGGGGCCAACGTCCTGACTTTC.

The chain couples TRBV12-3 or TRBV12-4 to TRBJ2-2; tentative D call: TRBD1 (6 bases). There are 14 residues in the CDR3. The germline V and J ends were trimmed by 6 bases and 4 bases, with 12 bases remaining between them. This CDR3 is CASRGHSSTGELFF. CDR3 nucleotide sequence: TGTGCCAGCAGGGGACACTCGAGCACCGGGGAGCTGTTTTTT.

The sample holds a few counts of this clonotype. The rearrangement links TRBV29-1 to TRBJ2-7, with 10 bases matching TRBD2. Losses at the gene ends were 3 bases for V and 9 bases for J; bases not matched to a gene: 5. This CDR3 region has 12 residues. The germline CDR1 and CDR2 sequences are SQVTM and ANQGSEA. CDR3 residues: CSVDLAGVGQYF. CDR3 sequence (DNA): TGCAGCGTTGACCTAGCGGGAGTAGGGCAGTACTTC.

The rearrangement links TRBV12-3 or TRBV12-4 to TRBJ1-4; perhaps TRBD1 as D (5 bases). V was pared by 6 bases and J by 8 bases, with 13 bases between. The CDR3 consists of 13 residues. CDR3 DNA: TGTGCCAGCAGCCTTGGGACCCTAGAAAAACTGTTTTTT. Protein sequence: CASSLGTLEKLFF.

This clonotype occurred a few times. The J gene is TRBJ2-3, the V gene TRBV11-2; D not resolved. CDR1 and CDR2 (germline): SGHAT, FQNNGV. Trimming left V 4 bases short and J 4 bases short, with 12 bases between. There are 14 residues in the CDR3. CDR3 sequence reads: CASSSSDHPDTQYF. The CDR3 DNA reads TGTGCCAGCAGCTCCTCAGACCATCCAGATACGCAGTATTTT.

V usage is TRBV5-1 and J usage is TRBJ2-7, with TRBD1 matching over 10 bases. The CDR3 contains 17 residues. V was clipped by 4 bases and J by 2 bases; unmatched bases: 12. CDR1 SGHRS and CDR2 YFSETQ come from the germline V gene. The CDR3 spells CASSRTRTGTGAYEQYF. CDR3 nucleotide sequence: TGCGCCAGCAGCCGCACCAGAACCGGGACAGGGGCCTACGAGCAGTACTTC.

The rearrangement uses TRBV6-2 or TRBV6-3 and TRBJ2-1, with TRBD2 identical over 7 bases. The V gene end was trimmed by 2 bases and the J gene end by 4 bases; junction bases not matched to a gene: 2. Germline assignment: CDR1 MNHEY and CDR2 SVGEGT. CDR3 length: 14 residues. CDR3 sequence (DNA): TGTGCCAGCAGTTACGCTAGCGGATACAATGAGCAGTTCTTC. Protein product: CASSYASGYNEQFF.

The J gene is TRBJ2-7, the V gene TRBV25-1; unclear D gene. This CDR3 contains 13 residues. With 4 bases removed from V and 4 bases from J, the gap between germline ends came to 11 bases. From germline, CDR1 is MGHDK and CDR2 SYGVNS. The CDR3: CASSALDSYEQYF. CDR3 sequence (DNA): TGTGCCAGCAGTGCCCTCGACTCATACGAGCAGTACTTC.

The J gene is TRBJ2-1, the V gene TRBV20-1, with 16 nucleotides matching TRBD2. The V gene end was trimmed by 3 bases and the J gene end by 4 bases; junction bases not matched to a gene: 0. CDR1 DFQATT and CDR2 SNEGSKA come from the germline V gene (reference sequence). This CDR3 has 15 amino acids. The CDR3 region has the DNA TGCAGTGCTAGGGGACTAGCGGGAGGGTACAATGAGCAGTTCTTC. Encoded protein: CSARGLAGGYNEQFF.

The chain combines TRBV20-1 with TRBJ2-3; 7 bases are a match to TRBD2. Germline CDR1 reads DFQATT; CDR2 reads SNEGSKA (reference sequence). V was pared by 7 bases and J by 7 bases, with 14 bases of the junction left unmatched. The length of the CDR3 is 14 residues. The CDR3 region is CSVPSVSGGYTQYF. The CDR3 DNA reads TGCAGTGTCCCTAGCGTCTCGGGAGGTTATACGCAGTATTTT.

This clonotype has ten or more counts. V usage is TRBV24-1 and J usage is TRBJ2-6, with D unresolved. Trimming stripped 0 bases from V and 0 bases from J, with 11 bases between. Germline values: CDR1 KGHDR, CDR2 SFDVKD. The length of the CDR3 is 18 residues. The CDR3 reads CATSDLEYGDSGANVLTF. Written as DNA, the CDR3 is TGTGCCACCAGTGATTTGGAGTACGGAGACTCTGGGGCCAACGTCCTGACTTTC.

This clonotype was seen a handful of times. As DNA, the CDR3 is TGTGCCATCAGTGAGTCGGACGGCAATCAGCCCCAGCATTTT. Amino acids: CAISESDGNQPQHF. The genes are TRBV10-3 and TRBJ1-5; no definite D call. This CDR3 region has 14 residues. Germline CDR1 ENHRY, CDR2 SYGVKD. With 0 bases removed from V and 2 bases from J, the gap between germline ends came to 5 bases.

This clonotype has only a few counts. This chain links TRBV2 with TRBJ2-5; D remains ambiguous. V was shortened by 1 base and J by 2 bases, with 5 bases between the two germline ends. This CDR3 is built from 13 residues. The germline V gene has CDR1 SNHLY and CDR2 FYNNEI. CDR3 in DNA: TGTGCCAGCAGTGAAGGGTGGCAAGAGACCCAGTACTTC. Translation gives CASSEGWQETQYF.

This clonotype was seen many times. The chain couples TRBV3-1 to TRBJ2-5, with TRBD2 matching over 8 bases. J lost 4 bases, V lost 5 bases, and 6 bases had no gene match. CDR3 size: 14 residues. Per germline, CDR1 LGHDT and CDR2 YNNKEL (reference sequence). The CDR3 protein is CASSSAGGRETQYF. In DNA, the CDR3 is TGTGCCAGCAGCTCGGCGGGGGGACGAGAGACCCAGTACTTC.